What follows are 19 T cell receptor beta chains derived from one specimen sequenced in a study of shared clonotypes between healthy human individuals. In the naive CD8 group, cells lacked CD45RO and were positively selected for CCR7, so terminally differentiated effector memory CD45RA+ cells were left out. Profiled with immunoSEQ multiplex PCR; TCRdb holds only in-frame clones, not every one. Of about 2.1 million clones detected, about 93% appear once; the ten largest clones hold around 1.8%. The sample consisted of naive CD8+ T cells from PBMCs. Receptor source: a young man in good health. Some clones in this sample may be carry-over from other donors' samples.

The chain uses TRBV28 and TRBJ2-7; tentative D call: TRBD1 (5 bases). This CDR3 has 14 residues. V was trimmed by 7 bases and J by 2 bases, leaving 15 bases between them. In germline, CDR1 is MDHEN, CDR2 SYDVKM. CDR3 sequence reads: CASTLGVGTYEQYF. CDR3 in DNA: TGTGCCAGCACCCTAGGGGTAGGGACCTACGAGCAGTACTTC.

The chain uses TRBV13 and TRBJ2-1; D gene uncertain. CDR3 length: 15 residues. Trimming stripped 5 bases from V and 0 bases from J, with 11 bases between. The germline V gene has CDR1 PRHDT and CDR2 FYEKMQ (reference sequence). The CDR3 spells CASSPTGVSYNEQFF. The CDR3 region has the DNA TGTGCCAGCAGCCCGACTGGGGTCTCCTACAATGAGCAGTTCTTC.

The genes are TRBV28 and TRBJ2-1; D remains ambiguous. CDR1 MDHEN and CDR2 SYDVKM come from the germline V gene. The germline V and J ends were trimmed by 3 bases and 6 bases, with 9 bases remaining between them. The CDR3 consists of 13 residues. The chain's CDR3 is CASSLTRSNEQFF. The CDR3 DNA reads TGTGCCAGCAGTTTGACACGGAGCAATGAGCAGTTCTTC.

The chain joins TRBV6-1 to TRBJ1-1, with D unresolved. The ends were cut back, 5 bases at V and 2 bases at J, with 9 bases in the middle. The germline V gene encodes CDR1 MNHNS and CDR2 SASEGT. This CDR3 has 13 residues. The CDR3 reads CASSRGSNTEAFF. The CDR3, as DNA: TGTGCCAGCAGTCGAGGGAGTAACACTGAAGCTTTCTTT.

The rearrangement joins TRBV30 to TRBJ2-7; D is tentatively TRBD1 or TRBD2 (5 bases each). CDR3 length equals 20 residues. Looked up from germline, CDR1 is GTSNPN and CDR2 is SVGIG (reference sequence). Trimming shortened V by 0 bases and J by 2 bases, and 29 bases separated the two germline ends. CDR3 in amino acids: CAWSVLAPRATGTAAYEQYF. CDR3 sequence (DNA): TGTGCCTGGAGTGTCCTTGCCCCTCGAGCAACCGGGACGGCAGCCTACGAGCAGTACTTC.

This sequence joins TRBV4-1 and TRBJ2-1; a possible D gene is TRBD1 (7 bases). V was shortened by 6 bases and J by 7 bases, with 22 bases between the two germline ends. Germline values: CDR1 MGHRA, CDR2 YSYEKL. The CDR3 loop spans 16 amino acids. CDR3 sequence: CASSQPLTQGRNEQFF. The CDR3 region has the DNA TGCGCCAGCAGTCAACCCCTAACACAGGGGAGGAATGAGCAGTTCTTC.

V and J are TRBV7-8 and TRBJ2-1, with D unclear. This CDR3 comprises 16 residues. CDR1 SGHVS and CDR2 FQNEAQ come from the germline V gene. Trimming took off 4 bases at V and 0 bases at J, with 13 bases between the two ends. CDR3 residues: CASSSAAESSYNEQFF. The CDR3 coding sequence is TGTGCCAGCAGCTCCGCGGCGGAGAGCTCCTACAATGAGCAGTTCTTC.

V gene TRBV7-2 combines with J gene TRBJ2-5, with D hard to call. The CDR3 has 11 amino acids. Germline V lookup: CDR1 SGHTA, CDR2 FQGNSA. Trimming took 5 bases from V and 5 from J, leaving 6 bases between them. DNA for the CDR3: TGTGCCAGCAGCAACGGGGAGACCCAGTACTTC. This sequence encodes CASSNGETQYF.

This clone was seen only a few times. This specimen includes other DNA sequences encoding the same CDR3. The chain recombines TRBV6-5 with TRBJ2-7; the match to TRBD1 covers 9 bases. Germline V gene data show CDR1 as MNHEY and CDR2 as SVGAGI. V was clipped by 2 bases and J by 4 bases; unmatched bases: 0. The CDR3 sequence is 13 residues long. The CDR3, as DNA: TGTGCCAGCAGTTACGGGACAGGGTACGAGCAGTACTTC. Its protein product is CASSYGTGYEQYF.

This clone was observed a single time. J is TRBJ1-2 and V is TRBV10-2; D not resolved. Germline V lookup: CDR1 WSHSY, CDR2 SAAADI. The CDR3 covers 14 residues. Trimming pared 0 bases from V and 13 bases from J, leaving 18 bases between. The CDR3 here is CASSESNVWVRGTF. The DNA for the CDR3 is TGCGCCAGCAGTGAGTCGAATGTATGGGTCCGTGGCACCTTC.

J is TRBJ2-2 and V is TRBV5-1, with D tentatively TRBD2 (5 bases). This CDR3 spans 14 amino acids. Germline assignment: CDR1 SGHRS and CDR2 YFSETQ. V dropped 1 base and J dropped 7 bases, with 11 bases sitting between them. The CDR3 DNA follows: TGCGCCAGCAGCTTGAGCCGGAGGAGCGGGGAGCTGTTTTTT. Residues: CASSLSRRSGELFF.

The chain uses TRBV19 and TRBJ2-1, with TRBD2 matching over 8 bases. The CDR3 loop spans 16 amino acids. Germline CDR1 LNHDA, CDR2 SQIVND (reference sequence). After removal of 7 bases from V and 0 bases from J, the junction contained 8 bases not matched to a gene. The CDR3 region has the DNA TGTGCCAGTACCCGCGCTAGCGGGTCCTCCTACAATGAGCAGTTCTTC. Amino acid sequence: CASTRASGSSYNEQFF. Full variable domain (remainder filled in from reference TRBV19 and TRBJ2-1): DGGITQSPKYLFRKEGQNVTLSCEQNLNHDAMYWYRQDPGQGLRLIYYSQIVNDFQKGDIAEGYSVSREKKESFPLTVTSAQKNPTAFYLCASTRASGSSYNEQFFGPGTRLTVL.

The chain employs TRBV7-2 and TRBJ2-1; no clear D gene. This CDR3 spans 15 amino acids. Per the germline V gene, CDR1 is SGHTA and CDR2 is FQGNSA. The V gene lost 1 base and the J gene lost 2 bases, with 9 bases spanning the gap. The CDR3 loop is CASSLGLNAYNEQFF. CDR3 DNA sequence: TGTGCCAGCAGCTTAGGGCTAAATGCCTACAATGAGCAGTTCTTC. Drawing the rest from reference TRBV7-2 and TRBJ2-1, the complete variable domain is GAGVSQSPSNKVTEKGKDVELRCDPISGHTALYWYRQSLGQGLEFLIYFQGNSAPDKSGLPSDRFSAERTGGSVSTLTIQRTQQEDSAVYLCASSLGLNAYNEQFFGPGTRLTVL.

About this clone: Other DNA sequences within the sample encode an identical CDR3. The chain couples TRBV5-1 to TRBJ1-5; D gene ambiguous. V shed 0 bases and J shed 0 bases, with 7 bases lying between them. Germline V lookup: CDR1 SGHRS, CDR2 YFSETQ. This CDR3 is 15 amino acids long. The CDR3 region is CASSLGGYSNQPQHF. CDR3 bases: TGCGCCAGCAGCTTGGGAGGGTATAGCAATCAGCCCCAGCATTTT.

This chain links TRBV7-3 with TRBJ2-1, with D possibly TRBD2 on 6 matching bases. V was pared by 5 bases and J by 7 bases, with 15 bases between. This CDR3 has 14 residues. Germline values: CDR1 SGHTA, CDR2 FQGTGA. CDR3 in DNA: TGTGCCAGCAGCCCGGCCCTCGCGGGGAATGAGCAGTTCTTC. Translated, it gives CASSPALAGNEQFF.

In DNA form, the CDR3 reads TGTGCCAGCAGCCCGGAGGATAATCCTTTTAGAAACACCATATATTTT. This gives the protein CASSPEDNPFRNTIYF. The chain is built from TRBV7-8 and TRBJ1-3; D unclear. Trimming left V 5 bases short and J 5 bases short, with 19 bases between. CDR1 SGHVS and CDR2 FQNEAQ come from the germline V gene. CDR3 size: 16 residues.

V is TRBV28 and J is TRBJ1-2; weak D call: TRBD1 (6 bases). The V gene's germline CDR1 is MDHEN and CDR2 SYDVKM. The V end lost 2 bases, the J end lost 5 bases, and 15 bases lay between the germline ends. The CDR3 has 15 residues. CDR3 in amino acids: CASSLQRDKGYGYTF. As DNA, the CDR3 is TGTGCCAGCAGTTTACAGAGGGACAAGGGATATGGCTACACCTTC.

This clone was observed a few times. The chain joins TRBV7-2 to TRBJ1-1; weak D call: TRBD1 (6 bases). The CDR3 is 13 amino acids. V was pared by 6 bases and J by 4 bases, with 12 bases between. The germline V gene encodes CDR1 SGHTA and CDR2 FQGNSA. The CDR3 spells CASRRDRSTEAFF. DNA of the CDR3: TGTGCCAGCAGACGAGACAGGAGCACTGAAGCTTTCTTT.

The chain uses TRBV5-1 and TRBJ2-5; 10 nucleotides line up with TRBD2. Losses at the gene ends were 0 bases for V and 5 bases for J; bases not matched to a gene: 7. The CDR3 is made up of 16 amino acids. Per the germline V gene, CDR1 is SGHRS and CDR2 is YFSETQ. The CDR3 reads CASSLGTSGATETQYF. DNA of the CDR3: TGCGCCAGCAGCTTGGGGACTAGCGGAGCCACGGAGACCCAGTACTTC.